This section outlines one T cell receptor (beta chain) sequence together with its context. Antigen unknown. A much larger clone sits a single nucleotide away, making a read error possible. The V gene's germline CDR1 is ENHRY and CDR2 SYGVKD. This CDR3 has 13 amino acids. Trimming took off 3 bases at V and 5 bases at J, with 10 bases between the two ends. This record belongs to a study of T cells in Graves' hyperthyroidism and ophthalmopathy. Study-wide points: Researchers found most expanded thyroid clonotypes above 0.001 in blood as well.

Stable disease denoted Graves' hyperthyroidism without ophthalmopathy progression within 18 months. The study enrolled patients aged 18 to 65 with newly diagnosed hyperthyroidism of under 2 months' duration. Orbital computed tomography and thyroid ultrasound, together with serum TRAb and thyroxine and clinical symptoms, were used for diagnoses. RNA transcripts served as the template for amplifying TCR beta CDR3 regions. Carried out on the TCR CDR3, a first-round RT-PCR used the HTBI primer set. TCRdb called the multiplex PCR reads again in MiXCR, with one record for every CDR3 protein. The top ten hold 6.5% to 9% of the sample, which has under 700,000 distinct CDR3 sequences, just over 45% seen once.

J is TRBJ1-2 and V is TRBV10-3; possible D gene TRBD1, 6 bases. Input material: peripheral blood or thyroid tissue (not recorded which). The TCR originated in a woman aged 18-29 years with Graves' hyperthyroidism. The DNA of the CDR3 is TGTGCCATCAGTGATGGAGGGGGATATGGCTACACCTTC. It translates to CAISDGGGYGYTF.